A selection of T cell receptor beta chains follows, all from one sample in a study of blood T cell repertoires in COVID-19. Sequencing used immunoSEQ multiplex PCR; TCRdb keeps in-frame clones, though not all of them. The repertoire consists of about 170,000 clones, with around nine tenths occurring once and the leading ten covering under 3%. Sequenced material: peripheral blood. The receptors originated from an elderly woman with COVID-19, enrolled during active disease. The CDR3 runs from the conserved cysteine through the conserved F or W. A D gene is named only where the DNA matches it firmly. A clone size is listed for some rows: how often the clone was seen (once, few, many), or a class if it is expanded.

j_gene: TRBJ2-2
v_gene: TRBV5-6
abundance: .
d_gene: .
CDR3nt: TGTGCCAGCAGCTCGGTAGATTTGACCGGGGAGCTGTTTTTT
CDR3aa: CASSSVDLTGELFF

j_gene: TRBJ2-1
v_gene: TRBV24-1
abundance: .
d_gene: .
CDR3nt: TGTGCCACCAGTGAGTCGCGGAACAACAATGAGCAGTTCTTC
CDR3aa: CATSESRNNNEQFF

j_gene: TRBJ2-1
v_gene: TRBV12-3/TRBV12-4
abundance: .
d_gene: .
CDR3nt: TGTGCCAGCAGTTTTCCCGACAATGAGCAGTTCTTC
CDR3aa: CASSFPDNEQFF

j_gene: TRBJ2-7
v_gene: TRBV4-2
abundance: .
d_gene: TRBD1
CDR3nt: TGTGCCAGCAGCCAAGGATCCGGGACAGGGGTCTACGAGCAGTACTTC
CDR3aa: CASSQGSGTGVYEQYF

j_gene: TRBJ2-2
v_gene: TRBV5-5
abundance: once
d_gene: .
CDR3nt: TGTGCCAGCAGCTTGGGGTCAGGGAACACCGGGGAGCTGTTTTTT
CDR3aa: CASSLGSGNTGELFF

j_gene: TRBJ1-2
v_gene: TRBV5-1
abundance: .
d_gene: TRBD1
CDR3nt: TGCGCCAGCAGCTTAATCCCGGCGGACAGGGTCTTCTATGGCTACACCTTC
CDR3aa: CASSLIPADRVFYGYTF

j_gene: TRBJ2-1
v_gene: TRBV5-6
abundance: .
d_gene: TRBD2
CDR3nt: TGTGCCAGCAGCTTGGGACTAGCGGGAGTTGGGAATGAGCAGTTCTTC
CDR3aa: CASSLGLAGVGNEQFF

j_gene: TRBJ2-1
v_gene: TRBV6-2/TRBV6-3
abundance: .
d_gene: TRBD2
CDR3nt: TGTGCCAGCAGCCCAACTAGCGGGAGCTACAATGAGCAGTTCTTC
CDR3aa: CASSPTSGSYNEQFF

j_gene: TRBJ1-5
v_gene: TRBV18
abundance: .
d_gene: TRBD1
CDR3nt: TGTGCCAGCTCACGGTCCGGGACAGGGCTCGATCAGCCCCAGCATTTT
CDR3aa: CASSRSGTGLDQPQHF

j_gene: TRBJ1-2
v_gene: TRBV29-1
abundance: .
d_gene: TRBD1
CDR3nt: TGCAGCGTAGATTCAGGGGGCGCCTATGGCTACACCTTC
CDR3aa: CSVDSGGAYGYTF

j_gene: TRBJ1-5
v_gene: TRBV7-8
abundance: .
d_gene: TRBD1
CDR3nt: TGTGCCAGCAGCCAGGATGCCGGGACAGGTGTTTATCAGCCCCAGCATTTT
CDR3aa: CASSQDAGTGVYQPQHF

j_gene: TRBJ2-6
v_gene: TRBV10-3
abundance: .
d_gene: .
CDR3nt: TGTGCCATCAGTGAGATAATGGGCCCGTCTGGGGCCAACGTCCTGACTTTC
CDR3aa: CAISEIMGPSGANVLTF

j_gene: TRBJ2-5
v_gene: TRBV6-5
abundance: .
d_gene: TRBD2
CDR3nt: TGTGCCAGCAGTTCTTTCGGGGGGGTGGAGACCCAGTACTTC
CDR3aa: CASSSFGGVETQYF

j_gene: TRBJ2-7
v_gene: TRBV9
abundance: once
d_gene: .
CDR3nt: TGTGCCAGCAGCGTAGATGGGGGGGCTAGCGGCGAGCAGTACTTC
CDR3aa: CASSVDGGASGEQYF

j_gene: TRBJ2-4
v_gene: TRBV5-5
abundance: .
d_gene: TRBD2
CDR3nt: TGTGCCAGCAGCTTGGCACTAGCGGGAGCCCCCTCGAACATTCAGTACTTC
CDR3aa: CASSLALAGAPSNIQYF

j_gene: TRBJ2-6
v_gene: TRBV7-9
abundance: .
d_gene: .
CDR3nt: TGTGCCAGCAGCTTAGTCGGGGATACCAACGTCCTGACTTTC
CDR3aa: CASSLVGDTNVLTF

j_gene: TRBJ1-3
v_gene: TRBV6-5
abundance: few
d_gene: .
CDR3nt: TGTGCCAGCATCGGCTCTGGAAACACCATATATTTT
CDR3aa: CASIGSGNTIYF

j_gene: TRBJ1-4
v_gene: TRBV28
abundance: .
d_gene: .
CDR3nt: TGTGCCAGCAGTTTGACATATGAAAAACTGTTTTTT
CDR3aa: CASSLTYEKLFF

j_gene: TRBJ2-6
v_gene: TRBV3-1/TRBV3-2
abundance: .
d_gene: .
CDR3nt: TGTGCCAGCAGCCAAGGTACCTCCAGCTCTGGGGCCAACGTCCTGACTTTC
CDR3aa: CASSQGTSSSGANVLTF

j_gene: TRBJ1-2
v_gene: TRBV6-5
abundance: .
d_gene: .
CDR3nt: TGTGCCAGCAGTTACTCGACGGGGGTCTATGGCTACACCTTC
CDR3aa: CASSYSTGVYGYTF

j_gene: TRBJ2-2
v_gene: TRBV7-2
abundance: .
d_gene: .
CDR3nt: TGTGCCAGCAAATCTTATACCGGGGAGCTGTTTTTT
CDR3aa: CASKSYTGELFF

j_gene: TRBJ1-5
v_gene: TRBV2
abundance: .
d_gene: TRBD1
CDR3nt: TGTGCCAGCAGCAAGGGGGCCGCTAGCAATCAGCCCCAGCATTTT
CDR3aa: CASSKGAASNQPQHF

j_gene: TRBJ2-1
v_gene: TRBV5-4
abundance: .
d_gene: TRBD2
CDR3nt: TGTGCCAGCAGCTTACTAGCGGGGGGCAGGGAGCAGTTCTTC
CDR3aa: CASSLLAGGREQFF

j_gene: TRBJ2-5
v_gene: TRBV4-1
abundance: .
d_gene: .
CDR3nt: TGCGCCAGCAGCCAAGATTTCTCGTACCAAGAGACCCAGTACTTC
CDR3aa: CASSQDFSYQETQYF

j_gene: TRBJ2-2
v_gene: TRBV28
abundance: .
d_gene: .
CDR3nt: TGTGCCAGCAAAAGAGACAGACCCACCGGGGAGCTGTTTTTT
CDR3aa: CASKRDRPTGELFF

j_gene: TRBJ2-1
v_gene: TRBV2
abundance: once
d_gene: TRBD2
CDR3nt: TGTGCCAGCAGGGGAGCGGGAATCTACAATGAGCAGTTCTTC
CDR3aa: CASRGAGIYNEQFF

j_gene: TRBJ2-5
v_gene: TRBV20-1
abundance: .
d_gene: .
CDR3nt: TGCAGTGCTCAGGATGTGGAGACCCAGTACTTC
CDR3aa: CSAQDVETQYF

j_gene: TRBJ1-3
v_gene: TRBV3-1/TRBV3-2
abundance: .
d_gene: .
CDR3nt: TGTGCCAGCAGCCATCCATGGACGGGATCGCCGGTGACTGGAAACACCATATATTTT
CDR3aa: CASSHPWTGSPVTGNTIYF

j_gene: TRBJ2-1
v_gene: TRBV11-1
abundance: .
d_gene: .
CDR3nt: TGTGCCAGCAGCTTCCGACTTGCGGGGTACAATGAGCAGTTCTTC
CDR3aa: CASSFRLAGYNEQFF

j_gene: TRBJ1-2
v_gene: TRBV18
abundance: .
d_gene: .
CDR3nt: TGTGCCAGCTCACCCCGGGAGGCATACGGCTACACCTTC
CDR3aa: CASSPREAYGYTF

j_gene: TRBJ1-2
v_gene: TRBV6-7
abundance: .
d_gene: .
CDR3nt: TGTGCCAGCAGTTACGACGACGCAGGGGATGGCTACACCTTC
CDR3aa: CASSYDDAGDGYTF

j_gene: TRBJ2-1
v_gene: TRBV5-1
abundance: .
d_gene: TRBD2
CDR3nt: TGCGCCAGCAGCGGGCCTAGCGGGACCGGGCAGTTCTTC
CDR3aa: CASSGPSGTGQFF

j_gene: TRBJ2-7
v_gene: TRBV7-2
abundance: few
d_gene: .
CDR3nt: TGTGCCAGCAGCTTAGACCCGGCGGTCTACGAGCAGTACTTC
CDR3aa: CASSLDPAVYEQYF

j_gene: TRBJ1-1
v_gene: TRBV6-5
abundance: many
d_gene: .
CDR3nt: TGTGCCAGCACCCATGGGGGGGACACTGAAGCTTTCTTT
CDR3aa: CASTHGGDTEAFF

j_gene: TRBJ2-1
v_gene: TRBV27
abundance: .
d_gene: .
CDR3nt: TGTGCCAGCAGTTTACAGGGTAGAGATGAGCAGTTCTTC
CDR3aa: CASSLQGRDEQFF

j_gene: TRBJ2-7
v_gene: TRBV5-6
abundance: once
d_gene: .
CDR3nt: TGTGCCAGCAGCACCGGGTTTGGAGGGCAGTACTTC
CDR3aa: CASSTGFGGQYF

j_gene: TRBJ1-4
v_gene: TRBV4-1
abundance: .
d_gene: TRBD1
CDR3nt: TGCGCCAGCAGCCAAGTGGGACAGTCGAATGAAAAACTGTTTTTT
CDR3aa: CASSQVGQSNEKLFF

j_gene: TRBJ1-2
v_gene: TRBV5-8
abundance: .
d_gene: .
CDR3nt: TGTGCCAGCAGCCGGGGACTTGACTATGGCTACACCTTC
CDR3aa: CASSRGLDYGYTF

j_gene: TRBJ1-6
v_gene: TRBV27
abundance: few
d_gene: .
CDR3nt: TGTGCCAGCAGTTTGCGGGGGAAAGGCTCACCCCTCCACTTT
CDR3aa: CASSLRGKGSPLHF

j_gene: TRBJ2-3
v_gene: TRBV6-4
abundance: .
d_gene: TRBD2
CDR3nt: TGTGCCAGCAGTTTATCCGGAACTAGCGGAGCAGATACGCAGTATTTT
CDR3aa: CASSLSGTSGADTQYF

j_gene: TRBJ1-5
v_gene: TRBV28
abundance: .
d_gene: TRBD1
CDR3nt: TGTGCCAGCAGGCGCACAGGGGGCTCGGGTCAGCCCCAGCATTTT
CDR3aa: CASRRTGGSGQPQHF

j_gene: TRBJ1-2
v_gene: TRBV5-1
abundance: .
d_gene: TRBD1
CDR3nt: TGCGCCAGCAGCTTAGGACAGGGCGACGGCTACACCTTC
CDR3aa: CASSLGQGDGYTF

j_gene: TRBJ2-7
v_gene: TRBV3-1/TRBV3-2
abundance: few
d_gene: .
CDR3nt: TGTGCCAGCAGCCAAGTTCCAGGGGGGAACTACGAGCAGTACTTC
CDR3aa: CASSQVPGGNYEQYF

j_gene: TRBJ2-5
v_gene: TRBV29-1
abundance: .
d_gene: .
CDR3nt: TGCAGCGTTGGGGAGGCCCAGTACTTC
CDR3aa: CSVGEAQYF

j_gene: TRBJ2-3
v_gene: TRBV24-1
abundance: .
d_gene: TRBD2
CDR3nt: TGTGCCACCAGTGACGGACTAGCGGGAGTCGGTGTCACAGATACGCAGTATTTT
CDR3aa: CATSDGLAGVGVTDTQYF